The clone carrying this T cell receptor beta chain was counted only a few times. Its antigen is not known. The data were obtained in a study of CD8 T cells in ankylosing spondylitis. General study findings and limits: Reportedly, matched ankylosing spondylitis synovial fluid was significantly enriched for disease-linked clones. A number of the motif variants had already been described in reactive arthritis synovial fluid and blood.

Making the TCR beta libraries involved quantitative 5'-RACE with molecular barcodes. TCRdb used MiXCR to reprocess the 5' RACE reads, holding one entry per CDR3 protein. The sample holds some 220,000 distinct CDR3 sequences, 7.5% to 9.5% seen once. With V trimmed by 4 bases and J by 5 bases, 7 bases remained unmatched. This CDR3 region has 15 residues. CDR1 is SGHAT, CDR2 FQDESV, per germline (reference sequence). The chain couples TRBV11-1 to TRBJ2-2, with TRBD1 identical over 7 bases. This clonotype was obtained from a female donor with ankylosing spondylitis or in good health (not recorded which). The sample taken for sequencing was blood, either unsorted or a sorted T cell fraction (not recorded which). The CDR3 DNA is TGTGCCAGCAGCTCGTTAGGGGGCGTGACCGGGGAGCTGTTTTTT. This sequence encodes CASSSLGGVTGELFF.